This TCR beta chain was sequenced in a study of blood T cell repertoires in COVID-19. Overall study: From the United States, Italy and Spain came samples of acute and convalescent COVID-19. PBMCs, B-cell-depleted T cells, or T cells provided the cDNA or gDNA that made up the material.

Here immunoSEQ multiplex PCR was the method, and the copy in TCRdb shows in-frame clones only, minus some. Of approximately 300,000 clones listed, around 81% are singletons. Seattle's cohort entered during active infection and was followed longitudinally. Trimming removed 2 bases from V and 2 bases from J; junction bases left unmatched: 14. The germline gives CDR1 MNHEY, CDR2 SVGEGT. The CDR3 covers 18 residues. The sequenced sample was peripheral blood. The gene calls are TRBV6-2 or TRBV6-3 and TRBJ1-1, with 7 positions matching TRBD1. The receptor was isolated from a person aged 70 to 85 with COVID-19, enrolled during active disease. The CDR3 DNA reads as TGTGCCAGCAGTTACGAGGACAGGTCCGACGGGCTTAACACTGAAGCTTTCTTT. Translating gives CASSYEDRSDGLNTEAFF.